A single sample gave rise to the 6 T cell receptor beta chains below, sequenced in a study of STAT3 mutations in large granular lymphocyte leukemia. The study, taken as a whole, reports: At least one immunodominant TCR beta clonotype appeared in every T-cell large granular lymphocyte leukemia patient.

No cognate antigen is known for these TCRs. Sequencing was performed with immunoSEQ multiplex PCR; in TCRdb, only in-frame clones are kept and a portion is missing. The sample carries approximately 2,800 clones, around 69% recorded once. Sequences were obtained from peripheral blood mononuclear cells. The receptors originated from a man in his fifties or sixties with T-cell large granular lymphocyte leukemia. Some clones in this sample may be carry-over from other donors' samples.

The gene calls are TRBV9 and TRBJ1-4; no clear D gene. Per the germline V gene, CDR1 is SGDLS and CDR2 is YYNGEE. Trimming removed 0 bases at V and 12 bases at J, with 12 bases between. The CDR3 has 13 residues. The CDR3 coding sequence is TGTGCCAGCAGCGTAGATGAGAGTGGGGAACTGTTTTTT. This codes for CASSVDESGELFF.

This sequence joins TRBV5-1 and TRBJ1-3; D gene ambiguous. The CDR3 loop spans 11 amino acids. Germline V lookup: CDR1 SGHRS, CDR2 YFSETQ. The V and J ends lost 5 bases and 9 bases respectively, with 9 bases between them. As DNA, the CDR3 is TGCGCCAGCAGGGGAGAGGGCACCATATATTTT. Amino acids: CASRGEGTIYF.

The CDR3 here is CAASSDYEQYF. The CDR3 nucleotides are TGTGCCGCCTCTAGCGACTACGAGCAGTACTTC. This chain links TRBV10-3 with TRBJ2-7; D may be TRBD2 (6 bases). CDR3 length: 11 amino acids. Between the trimmed V and J ends, which lost 11 bases and 3 bases, there was a span of 11 bases. CDR1 ENHRY and CDR2 SYGVKD come from the germline V gene.

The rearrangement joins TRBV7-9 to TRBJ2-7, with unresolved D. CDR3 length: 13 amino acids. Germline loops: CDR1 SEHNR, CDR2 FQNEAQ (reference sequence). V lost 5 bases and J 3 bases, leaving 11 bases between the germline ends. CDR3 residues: CASSLDSGYEQYV. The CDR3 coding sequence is TGTGCCAGCAGCCTGGATAGTGGCTACGAGCAGTACGTC.

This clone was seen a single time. CDR3 in amino acids: CSVYQNDEQYV. Here the CDR3 DNA reads TGCAGCGTTTATCAGAACGACGAGCAGTACGTC. The rearrangement uses TRBV29-1 and TRBJ2-7, with no clear D. V was cut by 5 bases and J by 5 bases, with 10 bases left in between. Germline CDR1 SQVTM, CDR2 ANQGSEA. The CDR3 totals 11 residues.

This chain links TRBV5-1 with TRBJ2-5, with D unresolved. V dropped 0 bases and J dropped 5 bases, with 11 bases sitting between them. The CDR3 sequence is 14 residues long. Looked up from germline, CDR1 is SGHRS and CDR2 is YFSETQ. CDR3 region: CASSLGSHSETQYF. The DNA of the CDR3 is TGCGCCAGCAGCTTGGGGTCTCATTCGGAGACCCAGTACTTC.